The next 11 T cell receptor beta chains were all read from a single sample in a study of technical replicates of blood from a handful of donors. Sequencing used immunoSEQ multiplex PCR; TCRdb keeps in-frame clones, though not all of them. This sample has tens of thousands of clones; just over 90% occur once, and the top ten carry 0.24%. The sequenced sample consisted of T cells isolated from PBMCs. The receptors come from a human donor in good health.

The chain links TRBV5-5 to TRBJ1-5, with unresolved D. This CDR3 is 14 amino acids long. The germline V gene encodes CDR1 SGHKS and CDR2 YYEKEE (reference sequence). With 2 bases removed from V and 1 base from J, the gap between germline ends came to 7 bases. In DNA, the CDR3 is TGTGCCAGCAGCTTCCGGGAGAGCAATCAGCCCCAGCATTTT. It yields the protein CASSFRESNQPQHF.

This clone was counted once. The rearrangement joins TRBV6-5 to TRBJ2-1; 7 bases line up with TRBD1. CDR1 and CDR2 from the germline V gene are MNHEY and SVGAGI. The CDR3 extends over 15 amino acids. Trimming at V came to 8 bases and at J to 4 bases, leaving 11 bases not matched to a gene. The CDR3 spells CASGVVRDRYNEQFF. DNA for the CDR3: TGTGCCAGCGGGGTGGTCCGGGACAGATACAATGAGCAGTTCTTC.

The CDR3 spells CASRGGLSNQPQHF. The CDR3 nucleotides read TGTGCCAGCAGAGGAGGGTTGAGCAATCAGCCCCAGCATTTT. V and J are TRBV6-5 and TRBJ1-5; D uncertain. Trimming shortened V by 6 bases and J by 1 base, and 10 bases separated the two germline ends. Germline CDR1 is MNHEY and CDR2 is SVGAGI. There are 14 residues in the CDR3.

V gene TRBV5-1 combines with J gene TRBJ2-7; D might be TRBD1 (5 bases). V dropped 2 bases and J dropped 6 bases, with 9 bases sitting between them. This CDR3 is 12 amino acids long. In germline, CDR1 is SGHRS, CDR2 YFSETQ. The CDR3 sequence is CASSFQGTEQYF. CDR3 DNA sequence: TGCGCCAGCAGCTTTCAGGGAACCGAGCAGTACTTC.

The chain combines TRBV14 with TRBJ2-3; no definite D call. The CDR3 sequence is 18 residues long. V was pared by 0 bases and J by 0 bases, with 16 bases between. Germline CDR1 and CDR2: SGHDN and FVKESK. The DNA of the CDR3 is TGTGCCAGCAGCCAAGATACGAGTACCACCCAAAGCACAGATACGCAGTATTTT. Translated: CASSQDTSTTQSTDTQYF.

The V and J genes are TRBV29-1 and TRBJ1-2; D gene unclear. CDR3 length: 12 amino acids. V was trimmed by 3 bases and J by 3 bases, leaving 8 bases between them. Germline values: CDR1 SQVTM, CDR2 ANQGSEA. The CDR3 DNA follows: TGCAGCGTTGACTACGGTGACTATGGCTACACCTTC. This gives the protein CSVDYGDYGYTF.

The chain combines TRBV5-1 with TRBJ1-1; D might be TRBD1 (6 bases). Per germline, CDR1 SGHRS and CDR2 YFSETQ. The CDR3 is made up of 14 amino acids. Trimming took 1 base from V and 5 from J, leaving 12 bases between them. CDR3 bases: TGCGCCAGCAGCTTGCAGGGGCACGGAACTGAAGCTTTCTTT. Amino acid sequence: CASSLQGHGTEAFF.

CDR3 DNA: TGCGCCAGCAGAGCCGGGACTAGCGGTTACACCGGGGAGCTGTTTTTT. It translates to CASRAGTSGYTGELFF. The chain employs TRBV10-2 and TRBJ2-2; 11 bases are a match to TRBD2. The CDR3 is 16 residues long. Germline CDR1 WSHSY, CDR2 SAAADI. Unmatched junction bases numbered 6, after V lost 6 bases and J lost 3 bases.

The CDR3 DNA sequence: TGTGCCGCGGACAGGAATAATTCACCCCTCCACTTT. Its protein is CAADRNNSPLHF. V gene TRBV30 combines with J gene TRBJ1-6; 7 bases map to TRBD1. This CDR3 contains 12 residues. The V and J ends lost 8 bases and 5 bases, in that order; junction bases with no gene match: 3. Germline V gene lookup returns CDR1 GTSNPN and CDR2 SVGIG (reference sequence).

This clone was detected only a few times. The chain has TRBV28 and TRBJ2-2; TRBD2 is a possible D gene (5 bases). This CDR3 has 18 residues. V lost 6 bases and J lost 1, with 21 bases in between. CDR1 and CDR2 (germline): MDHEN, SYDVKM. DNA for the CDR3: TGTGCCAGCAGCATGAGGGCTAGACGGGCGCGGAACACCGGGGAGCTGTTTTTT. Translating gives CASSMRARRARNTGELFF.

Remarks on this clone: The same CDR3 can be traced to other DNA sequences in this sample. V is TRBV4-1 and J is TRBJ2-7; the D gene is possibly TRBD2 (6 bases). The length of the CDR3 is 12 residues. From germline, CDR1 is MGHRA and CDR2 YSYEKL. The V gene lost 4 bases and the J gene lost 4 bases, with 8 bases spanning the gap. The CDR3 DNA follows: TGCGCCAGCAGCCCGGGAGATTACGAGCAGTACTTC. Translation: CASSPGDYEQYF.